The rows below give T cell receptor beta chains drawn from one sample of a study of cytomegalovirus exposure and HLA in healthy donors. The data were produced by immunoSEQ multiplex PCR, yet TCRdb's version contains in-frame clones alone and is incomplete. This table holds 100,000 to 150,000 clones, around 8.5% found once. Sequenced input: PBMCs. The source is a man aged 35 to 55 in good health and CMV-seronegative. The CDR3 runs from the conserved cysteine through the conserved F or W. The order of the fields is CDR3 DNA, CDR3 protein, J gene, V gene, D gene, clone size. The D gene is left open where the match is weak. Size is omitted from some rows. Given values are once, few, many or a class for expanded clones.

TGTGCCTGGAGTCGTATAGAGGGGGTGAACACTGAAGCTTTCTTT | CAWSRIEGVNTEAFF | TRBJ1-1 | TRBV30 | - | few
TGTGCCAGCAGGCAGGGCACTGAAGCTTTCTTT | CASRQGTEAFF | TRBJ1-1 | TRBV25-1 | - | few
TGTGCCAGTAGTCCCTGGGGGGGCTCCTACGAGCAGTACTTC | CASSPWGGSYEQYF | TRBJ2-7 | TRBV19 | TRBD2 | few
TGTGCCAGCAGTGAGGGGAACAGGGCTTACCAAGAGACCCAGTACTTC | CASSEGNRAYQETQYF | TRBJ2-5 | TRBV6-1 | - | -
TGTGCCAGCAGCGGGTTTTCGACAGGGATTCTCAACACCGGGGAGCTGTTTTTT | CASSGFSTGILNTGELFF | TRBJ2-2 | TRBV9 | TRBD1 | few
TGTGCCAGCAGTCCGGGACAATTCTCTGGAAACACCATATATTTT | CASSPGQFSGNTIYF | TRBJ1-3 | TRBV6-5 | - | few
TGCGCCAGCAGCTTTGGGGTAGCGGGGGGAGATGAGCAGTTCTTC | CASSFGVAGGDEQFF | TRBJ2-1 | TRBV4-1 | TRBD2 | -
TGTGCCAGCAGGGTAGGTGGGCAGCAGTACTTC | CASRVGGQQYF | TRBJ2-7 | TRBV27 | - | few
TGTGCCAGCAGCTTAGAAGTTCTAGCGGGAAACAATGAGCAGTTCTTC | CASSLEVLAGNNEQFF | TRBJ2-1 | TRBV13 | TRBD2 | -
TGTGCCAGCAGCGACCGGGACAGGGGAGGCAATCAGCCCCAGCATTTT | CASSDRDRGGNQPQHF | TRBJ1-5 | TRBV7-8 | TRBD1 | -
TGTGCCAGCAGCTTACCAGGGACTGGCGGGGAGCTGTTTTTT | CASSLPGTGGELFF | TRBJ2-2 | TRBV11-3 | - | -
TGTGCCAGCAGCTTTTCGGACAGGACGACACTCTCGGACGAAGCTTTCTTT | CASSFSDRTTLSDEAFF | TRBJ1-1 | TRBV7-8 | TRBD1 | -
TGTGCCAGCAGTTACGACAAGGTCCACTTCGCTGAAGCTTTCTTT | CASSYDKVHFAEAFF | TRBJ1-1 | TRBV6-5 | - | few
TGTGCCAGCAGTTTGAGGACTTATCAGCCCCAGCATTTT | CASSLRTYQPQHF | TRBJ1-5 | TRBV28 | - | few
TGTGCTAGTGGTTCATCAGATTCACCCCTCCACTTT | CASGSSDSPLHF | TRBJ1-6 | TRBV12-5 | - | -
TGTGCTAGTGGCATCGGTTCCGGGGAGCTGTTTTTT | CASGIGSGELFF | TRBJ2-2 | TRBV12-5 | - | few
TGTGCCAGCAGCGTAGGAGGGACAGCTAATCAGCCCCAGCATTTT | CASSVGGTANQPQHF | TRBJ1-5 | TRBV9 | TRBD1 | few